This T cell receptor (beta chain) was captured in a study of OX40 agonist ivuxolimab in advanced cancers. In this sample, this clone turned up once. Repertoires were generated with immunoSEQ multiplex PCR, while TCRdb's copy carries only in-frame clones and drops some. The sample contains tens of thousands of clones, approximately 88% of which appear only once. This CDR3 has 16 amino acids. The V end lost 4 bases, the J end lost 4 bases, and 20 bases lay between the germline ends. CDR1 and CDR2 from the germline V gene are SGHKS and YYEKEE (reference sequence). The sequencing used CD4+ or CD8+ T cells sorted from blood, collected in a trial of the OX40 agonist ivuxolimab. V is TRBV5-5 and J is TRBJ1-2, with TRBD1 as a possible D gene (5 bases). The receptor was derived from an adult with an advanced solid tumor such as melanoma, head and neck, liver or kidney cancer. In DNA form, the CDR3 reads TGTGCCAGCAGCCTCACACCGGTAGGGGATGGCTATGGCTACACCTTC. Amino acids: CASSLTPVGDGYGYTF. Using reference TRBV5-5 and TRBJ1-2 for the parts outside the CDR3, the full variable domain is DAGVTQSPTHLIKTRGQQVTLRCSPISGHKSVSWYQQVLGQGPQFIFQYYEKEERGRGNFPDRFSARQFPNYSSELNVNALLLGDSALYLCASSLTPVGDGYGYTFGSGTRLTVV.